This is a list of T cell receptor beta chains from one sample in a study of shared T cell receptors in the human thymus. TCRdb's table, derived via immunoSEQ multiplex PCR, lists solely in-frame clones and lacks some. The repertoire includes about 500,000 clones, around three quarters of them detected once, and more than 0.01% sits in the top ten. These data also featured in a second study, about human thymus T cells.

Sequences were obtained from thymocytes. The receptors were sampled from a boy under two years old with a congenital heart defect. CDR3s include the opening cysteine and the closing phenylalanine or tryptophan. Fields, in order: J gene, V gene, D gene, clone size, CDR3 protein, CDR3 DNA. D genes are given only for firm matches. Clone sizes are given selectively: once, few, many, or a class where the clone is expanded.

j_call: TRBJ2-1
v_call: TRBV4-1
d_call: TRBD2
clone_size: once
cdr3_aa: CASSMGLVLREQFF
cdr3_nt: TGCGCCAGCAGCATGGGACTAGTGCTTCGTGAGCAGTTCTTC

j_call: TRBJ1-5
v_call: TRBV28
d_call: TRBD1
clone_size: NA
cdr3_aa: CASPPRNRGPNQPQHF
cdr3_nt: TGTGCCAGTCCCCCTAGAAACAGGGGCCCCAATCAGCCCCAGCATTTT

j_call: TRBJ2-1
v_call: TRBV11-2
d_call: TRBD2
clone_size: NA
cdr3_aa: CASSRLAIVNEQFF
cdr3_nt: TGTGCCAGCAGCCGACTAGCGATAGTCAATGAGCAGTTCTTC

j_call: TRBJ2-7
v_call: TRBV5-6
d_call: TRBD2
clone_size: few
cdr3_aa: CASSLYRTRTYEQYF
cdr3_nt: TGTGCCAGCAGCTTGTACCGGACTAGGACCTACGAGCAGTACTTC

j_call: TRBJ2-1
v_call: TRBV27
d_call: NA
clone_size: NA
cdr3_aa: CASSRTVSYNEQFF
cdr3_nt: TGTGCCAGCAGCCGGACAGTCTCCTACAATGAGCAGTTCTTC

j_call: TRBJ1-5
v_call: TRBV30
d_call: NA
clone_size: NA
cdr3_aa: CAWSAGSNQPQHF
cdr3_nt: TGTGCCTGGAGTGCGGGTAGCAATCAGCCCCAGCATTTT

j_call: TRBJ1-3
v_call: TRBV19
d_call: TRBD1
clone_size: NA
cdr3_aa: CASSPPGTGNVNTIYF
cdr3_nt: TGTGCCAGTAGCCCTCCGGGGACAGGGAACGTAAACACCATATATTTT

j_call: TRBJ1-5
v_call: TRBV13
d_call: NA
clone_size: NA
cdr3_aa: CASSARRKSNQPQHF
cdr3_nt: TGTGCCAGCAGCGCCCGGCGGAAGAGCAATCAGCCCCAGCATTTT

j_call: TRBJ2-7
v_call: TRBV2
d_call: TRBD1
clone_size: NA
cdr3_aa: CASSAGQGVEQYF
cdr3_nt: TGTGCCAGCAGTGCGGGACAGGGAGTCGAGCAGTACTTC

j_call: TRBJ1-2
v_call: TRBV9
d_call: TRBD1
clone_size: NA
cdr3_aa: CASSRDSYYGYTF
cdr3_nt: TGTGCCAGCAGCCGGGACAGTTACTATGGCTACACCTTC

j_call: TRBJ1-1
v_call: TRBV4-2
d_call: NA
clone_size: NA
cdr3_aa: CASSQQQGNAFF
cdr3_nt: TGTGCCAGCAGCCAACAACAGGGAAACGCTTTCTTT

j_call: TRBJ2-6
v_call: TRBV11-3
d_call: NA
clone_size: NA
cdr3_aa: CASTKLDFPLGANVLTF
cdr3_nt: TGTGCCAGCACCAAACTAGATTTTCCCCTTGGGGCCAACGTCCTGACTTTC

j_call: TRBJ1-3
v_call: TRBV25-1
d_call: NA
clone_size: few
cdr3_aa: CASREGSGNTIYF
cdr3_nt: TGTGCCAGCAGAGAGGGTTCGGGAAACACCATATATTTT

j_call: TRBJ2-5
v_call: TRBV5-6
d_call: TRBD2
clone_size: NA
cdr3_aa: CASSLVVAGPQETQYF
cdr3_nt: TGTGCCAGCAGCTTGGTGGTAGCGGGTCCCCAAGAGACCCAGTACTTC

j_call: TRBJ2-7
v_call: TRBV11-2
d_call: TRBD2
clone_size: NA
cdr3_aa: CASSGSGAAPYEQYF
cdr3_nt: TGTGCCAGCAGCGGGAGCGGGGCTGCCCCCTACGAGCAGTACTTC

j_call: TRBJ2-1
v_call: TRBV18
d_call: TRBD1
clone_size: NA
cdr3_aa: CASSPISRDRYNEQFF
cdr3_nt: TGTGCCAGCTCACCAATATCGCGGGACAGGTACAATGAGCAGTTCTTC

j_call: TRBJ2-7
v_call: TRBV2
d_call: TRBD2
clone_size: NA
cdr3_aa: CASSEAPGGLAGDSHEQYF
cdr3_nt: TGTGCCAGCAGTGAGGCCCCCGGGGGACTAGCGGGAGATTCCCACGAGCAGTACTTC

j_call: TRBJ1-4
v_call: TRBV7-6
d_call: TRBD1
clone_size: NA
cdr3_aa: CASSFRAQGYIEKLFF
cdr3_nt: TGTGCCAGCAGCTTTAGGGCACAGGGGTACATTGAAAAACTGTTTTTT

j_call: TRBJ2-7
v_call: TRBV11-2
d_call: TRBD1
clone_size: NA
cdr3_aa: CASSLRGTGTYEQYF
cdr3_nt: TGTGCCAGCAGCTTAAGGGGGACAGGGACCTACGAGCAGTACTTC

j_call: TRBJ2-5
v_call: TRBV9
d_call: NA
clone_size: NA
cdr3_aa: CASSVGRGGGETQYF
cdr3_nt: TGTGCCAGCAGCGTTGGCAGGGGAGGGGGAGAGACCCAGTACTTC

j_call: TRBJ2-2
v_call: TRBV14
d_call: TRBD2
clone_size: NA
cdr3_aa: CASSFLTSVNTGELFF
cdr3_nt: TGTGCCAGCAGCTTCTTGACTAGCGTGAACACCGGGGAGCTGTTTTTT

j_call: TRBJ2-2
v_call: TRBV7-9
d_call: TRBD1
clone_size: NA
cdr3_aa: CASSLGQGDTGELFF
cdr3_nt: TGTGCCAGCAGCTTAGGACAGGGCGACACCGGGGAGCTGTTTTTT

j_call: TRBJ1-1
v_call: TRBV29-1
d_call: NA
clone_size: once
cdr3_aa: CSVVAVQRMNTEAFF
cdr3_nt: TGCAGCGTTGTCGCGGTACAGCGGATGAACACTGAAGCTTTCTTT

j_call: TRBJ2-7
v_call: TRBV30
d_call: TRBD2
clone_size: NA
cdr3_aa: CAWSLTSPSGTSGRAYEQYF
cdr3_nt: TGTGCCTGGAGCCTAACCTCGCCATCCGGGACTAGCGGGCGAGCCTACGAGCAGTACTTC

j_call: TRBJ2-7
v_call: TRBV4-1
d_call: NA
clone_size: NA
cdr3_aa: CASSHQTNPYEQYF
cdr3_nt: TGCGCCAGCAGCCATCAGACAAACCCCTACGAGCAGTACTTC

j_call: TRBJ2-1
v_call: TRBV4-3
d_call: TRBD1
clone_size: NA
cdr3_aa: CASSQAQQGPYLSYNEQFF
cdr3_nt: TGCGCCAGCAGCCAAGCTCAACAGGGGCCATATCTATCCTACAATGAGCAGTTCTTC

j_call: TRBJ1-2
v_call: TRBV29-1
d_call: NA
clone_size: NA
cdr3_aa: CSVPLGDGYTF
cdr3_nt: TGCAGCGTCCCTTTAGGGGATGGCTACACCTTC

j_call: TRBJ1-1
v_call: TRBV5-1
d_call: NA
clone_size: NA
cdr3_aa: CASISAGEGDTEAFF
cdr3_nt: TGCGCCAGCATCTCGGCAGGGGAAGGGGACACTGAAGCTTTCTTT

j_call: TRBJ2-3
v_call: TRBV11-2
d_call: TRBD2
clone_size: NA
cdr3_aa: CASSFNPGLGASDTQYF
cdr3_nt: TGTGCCAGCAGCTTTAACCCGGGACTAGGGGCTTCAGATACGCAGTATTTT

j_call: TRBJ1-3
v_call: TRBV10-1
d_call: NA
clone_size: NA
cdr3_aa: CASRGRAGNTIYF
cdr3_nt: TGCGCCAGCAGGGGGCGCGCTGGAAACACCATATATTTT

j_call: TRBJ2-7
v_call: TRBV5-1
d_call: NA
clone_size: NA
cdr3_aa: CASSLHQGHGYEQYF
cdr3_nt: TGCGCCAGCAGCTTACATCAGGGGCATGGCTACGAGCAGTACTTC

j_call: TRBJ2-2
v_call: TRBV5-1
d_call: NA
clone_size: NA
cdr3_aa: CASTSGGATGELFF
cdr3_nt: TGCGCCAGCACCAGTGGGGGGGCAACCGGGGAGCTGTTTTTT

j_call: TRBJ2-5
v_call: TRBV9
d_call: TRBD1
clone_size: NA
cdr3_aa: CASSPLTGGWETQYF
cdr3_nt: TGTGCCAGCAGCCCCCTCACAGGGGGCTGGGAGACCCAGTACTTC

j_call: TRBJ2-3
v_call: TRBV19
d_call: NA
clone_size: NA
cdr3_aa: CASSISGDTQYF
cdr3_nt: TGTGCCAGTAGTATTTCAGGAGATACGCAGTATTTT